These 20 T cell receptor beta chains were sequenced from one sample in a study of blood T cell repertoires in COVID-19. Only in-frame clones appear in the TCRdb table, and some are missing; sequencing was by immunoSEQ multiplex PCR. The table includes around 250,000 clones, roughly 88% detected once. The sample taken for sequencing was peripheral blood. Receptor source: a man older than 75 with acute or convalescent COVID-19.

The V gene is TRBV5-1, the J gene TRBJ2-1, with TRBD1 matching over 7 bases. The CDR3 covers 13 residues. CDR1 is SGHRS, CDR2 YFSETQ, per germline. V shed 2 bases, J shed 6 bases, and the junction held 2 bases outside the gene matches. The CDR3 region has the DNA TGCGCCAGCAGCTTAAGGGACAGCAATGAGCAGTTCTTC. Its protein is CASSLRDSNEQFF.

Details on this clone: One end of the junction is discordant with germline, which a read error may explain. V usage is TRBV7-9 and J usage is TRBJ2-5; possible D gene TRBD2, 6 bases. The length of the CDR3 is 10 residues. Germline-derived CDR1 and CDR2 are SEHNR and FQNEAQ (reference sequence). The CDR3 spells CSSGVETQYF. DNA for the CDR3: TGCTCCTCGGGGGTAGAGACCCAGTACTTC.

The gene calls are TRBV2 and TRBJ2-3; maybe TRBD2 (6 bases). Germline lookup yields CDR1 SNHLY and CDR2 FYNNEI. Trimming pared 6 bases from V and 4 bases from J, leaving 20 bases between. The CDR3 loop spans 16 amino acids. The CDR3 DNA reads as TGTGCCAGCAGCCACGATACGGCGGGGTTTGCAGATACGCAGTATTTT. Translating it yields CASSHDTAGFADTQYF. Drawing the rest from reference TRBV2 and TRBJ2-3, the complete variable domain is EPEVTQTPSHQVTQMGQEVILRCVPISNHLYFYWYRQILGQKVEFLVSFYNNEISEKSEIFDDQFSVERPDGSNFTLKIRSTKLEDSAMYFCASSHDTAGFADTQYFGPGTRLTVL.

The gene calls are TRBV6-5 and TRBJ2-1, with TRBD2 matching 7 bases. J was trimmed by 9 bases and V by 2 bases; bases with no gene match: 7. Germline assignment: CDR1 MNHEY and CDR2 SVGAGI. The CDR3 spans 14 residues. In nucleotides, the CDR3 is TGTGCCAGCAGTTACCTGGGGAGGGGCCTTGAGCAGTTCTTC. This encodes CASSYLGRGLEQFF.

The chain has TRBV5-4 and TRBJ2-1; D perhaps matches TRBD2 (5 bases). Trimming pared 1 base from V and 1 base from J, leaving 15 bases between. Germline V CDR1 and CDR2: SGHNT, YYREEE (reference sequence). The CDR3 extends over 17 amino acids. The CDR3 DNA reads TGTGCCAGCAGCTTGCGGGGTGAGGCGAAATCCTACAATGAGCAGTTCTTC. This codes for CASSLRGEAKSYNEQFF.

The chain couples TRBV7-8 to TRBJ1-5; 7 nucleotides agree with TRBD1. J was trimmed by 2 bases and V by 4 bases; bases with no gene match: 2. CDR1 is SGHVS and CDR2 is FQNEAQ in the germline V gene. This CDR3 spans 14 amino acids. CDR3 bases: TGTGCCAGCAGCTCAGACAGGGGCAATCAGCCCCAGCATTTT. It is translated as CASSSDRGNQPQHF.

The chain is built from TRBV4-3 and TRBJ1-1; TRBD1 agrees at 7 bases. Per germline, CDR1 LGHNA and CDR2 YSLEER. The V segment lost 2 bases and the J segment 5 bases; nucleotides outside the gene matches: 11. The CDR3 totals 16 residues. This chain's CDR3 is CASSQSRQGLETEAFF. CDR3 nucleotides: TGCGCCAGCAGCCAAAGCCGACAGGGTTTGGAGACTGAAGCTTTCTTT.

The CDR3 region is CASSVGPGDGYTF. The CDR3, as DNA: TGTGCCAGCAGCGTGGGTCCGGGGGACGGCTACACCTTC. The chain joins TRBV9 to TRBJ1-2, with a weak D call TRBD1 (5 bases). Trimming took 2 bases from V and 8 from J, leaving 13 bases between them. CDR3 length: 13 amino acids. Per germline, CDR1 SGDLS and CDR2 YYNGEE. The full variable domain, in which reference TRBV9 and TRBJ1-2 provide the parts outside the CDR3, is DSGVTQTPKHLITATGQRVTLRCSPRSGDLSVYWYQQSLDQGLQFLIQYYNGEERAKGNILERFSAQQFPDLHSELNLSSLELGDSALYFCASSVGPGDGYTFGSGTRLTVV.

This sequence joins TRBV2 and TRBJ2-4; tentatively, D is TRBD2 (7 bases). The CDR3 runs 12 residues. Germline V gene sequence: CDR1 SNHLY, CDR2 FYNNEI. The germline V and J ends were trimmed by 7 bases and 6 bases, with 10 bases remaining between them. The CDR3 loop is CASKGGGNIQYF. The CDR3 DNA follows: TGTGCCAGCAAGGGAGGGGGAAACATTCAGTACTTC.

This clone is a singleton in its sample. V gene TRBV10-3 combines with J gene TRBJ1-2; TRBD1 matches at 9 bases. There are 14 residues in the CDR3. Germline trimming cut 6 bases from V and 0 bases from J; bases unmatched to any gene: 2. Germline loops: CDR1 ENHRY, CDR2 SYGVKD. DNA for the CDR3: TGTGCCATCAGGGGGACAGGGTCTAACTATGGCTACACCTTC. Translation gives CAIRGTGSNYGYTF.

Concerning this clone itself: This CDR3 is also generated by other DNA sequences in the sample. This chain connects TRBV5-1 to TRBJ2-3; D perhaps matches TRBD2 (6 bases). Per the germline V gene, CDR1 is SGHRS and CDR2 is YFSETQ. The CDR3 sequence is 16 residues long. The ends were cut back, 0 bases at V and 0 bases at J, with 11 bases in the middle. The CDR3 here is CASSLGGTGSTDTQYF. The DNA for the CDR3 is TGCGCCAGCAGCTTGGGCGGGACGGGGAGCACAGATACGCAGTATTTT.

This sequence joins TRBV6-5 and TRBJ1-2; unclear D gene. CDR1 is MNHEY and CDR2 is SVGAGI in the germline V gene. V was shortened by 4 bases and J by 8 bases, with 11 bases between the two germline ends. This CDR3 is built from 12 residues. The CDR3 sequence is CASSLPPRGYTF. The CDR3, as DNA: TGTGCCAGCAGTTTACCCCCCCGGGGCTACACCTTC.

The chain uses TRBV5-4 and TRBJ2-5; D perhaps matches TRBD1 (6 bases). The CDR3 contains 16 residues. The V end was cut by 4 bases, the J end by 5 bases, with 21 bases between. The V gene's germline CDR1 is SGHNT and CDR2 YYREEE (reference sequence). The CDR3 reads CASSLTGQLGTETQYF. The CDR3 DNA is TGTGCCAGCAGCCTAACGGGACAATTAGGTACCGAGACCCAGTACTTC.

V usage is TRBV6-5 and J usage is TRBJ2-3; 7 nucleotides agree with TRBD2. Germline V CDR1 and CDR2: MNHEY, SVGAGI. This CDR3 is built from 15 residues. J lost 3 bases, V lost 5 bases, and 8 bases had no gene match. The CDR3 spells CASSPLAGLTDTQYF. The CDR3, as DNA: TGTGCCAGCAGTCCTTTAGCGGGTCTAACAGATACGCAGTATTTT.

The V gene is TRBV5-1, the J gene TRBJ1-6; TRBD1 matches 8 bases. The ends lost 2 bases at V and 7 bases at J; junction bases unmatched: 8. Germline V gene data show CDR1 as SGHRS and CDR2 as YFSETQ. The CDR3 runs to 16 residues. The CDR3 protein is CASSFEQGDRNSPLHF. In nucleotides, the CDR3 is TGCGCCAGCAGCTTTGAACAGGGGGATCGGAATTCACCCCTCCACTTT.

The chain carries TRBV27 and TRBJ2-1; D is possibly TRBD1 (5 bases). Germline V gives CDR1 MNHEY, CDR2 SMNVEV (reference sequence). V was cut by 7 bases and J by 0 bases, with 13 bases left in between. The CDR3 contains 15 residues. The CDR3 spells CASKNQGGSYNEQFF. The CDR3 DNA is TGTGCCAGCAAAAACCAGGGCGGCTCCTACAATGAGCAGTTCTTC.

The CDR3 bases are TGTGCCAGCAGCGTAGAACAGGGCAAAGGGCGGGAGCAGTTCTTC. Encoded protein: CASSVEQGKGREQFF. J is TRBJ2-1 and V is TRBV9; possible D gene TRBD1, 6 bases. Trimming shortened V by 0 bases and J by 10 bases, and 17 bases separated the two germline ends. From germline, CDR1 is SGDLS and CDR2 YYNGEE. The CDR3 length is 15 residues.

The chain couples TRBV14 to TRBJ2-7, with D possibly being TRBD2 (6 bases). Looked up from germline, CDR1 is SGHDN and CDR2 is FVKESK. This CDR3 region has 14 residues. Deletions cut 6 bases from V and 2 bases from J, with 14 bases between. The DNA of the CDR3 is TGTGCCAGCAGTCCCGGGACTCCCGCCTACGAGCAGTACTTC. This encodes CASSPGTPAYEQYF. Variable domain in full (rest from reference TRBV14 and TRBJ2-7): EAGVTQFPSHSVIEKGQTVTLRCDPISGHDNLYWYRRVMGKEIKFLLHFVKESKQDESGMPNNRFLAERTGGTYSTLKVQPAELEDSGVYFCASSPGTPAYEQYFGPGTRLTVT.

V usage is TRBV7-2 and J usage is TRBJ2-2; 8 bases are shared with TRBD1. Germline lookup yields CDR1 SGHTA and CDR2 FQGNSA. The CDR3 spans 17 residues. Trimming at V came to 1 base and at J to 4 bases, leaving 8 bases not matched to a gene. The CDR3 nucleotides read TGTGCCAGCAGCTTAGTGCTGGGACAGGAGGGCACCGGGGAGCTGTTTTTT. This codes for CASSLVLGQEGTGELFF.

CDR3 nucleotides: TGTGCCAGCAGTCGGACGGGGGGCAATCAGCCCCAGCATTTT. This codes for CASSRTGGNQPQHF. The chain combines TRBV5-8 with TRBJ1-5; possible D gene TRBD1, 5 bases. This CDR3 is 14 amino acids long. CDR1 and CDR2 from the germline V gene are SGHTS and YDEGEE. Trimming left V 5 bases short and J 2 bases short, with 11 bases between. The whole variable domain, remainder taken from reference TRBV5-8 and TRBJ1-5, is EAGVTQSPTHLIKTRGQQATLRCSPISGHTSVYWYQQALGLGLQFLLWYDEGEERNRGNFPPRFSGRQFPNYSSELNVNALELEDSALYLCASSRTGGNQPQHFGDGTRLSIL.